In this sample, the clone carrying this T cell receptor beta chain turned up a few times. Its antigen is undetermined. Germline-derived CDR1 and CDR2 are MDHEN and SYDVKM. The V end was cut by 2 bases, the J end by 1 base, with 22 bases between. The CDR3 sequence is 19 residues long. Assay: immunoSEQ multiplex PCR; the TCRdb copy retains only in-frame clones and omits some. The sample has some 34,000 clones; over 75% are singletons. The record originates from a study of T cells in localized non-small cell lung cancer. Study observations and caveats: Across samples, adjacent lung featured a median roughly 50 of the top 100 tumor clones. Measurement of T cell clonality placed uninvolved adjacent lung highest, above the level in tumor.

The J gene is TRBJ2-3, the V gene TRBV28; D possibly corresponds to TRBD2 (5 bases). This receptor was identified in a male donor older than 55 with stage III squamous cell lung carcinoma. The sample here was peripheral blood, taken before any cancer treatment. The CDR3 DNA sequence: TGTGCCAGCAGTTTACCGCTGGGCCCAACCAGCGGCCGCACAGATACGCAGTATTTT. This encodes CASSLPLGPTSGRTDTQYF.